This TCR beta chain comes out of a study of vaccination effects on CD4 cells after COVID-19. General study results and limits: From healthy vaccinees, only 1 of 255 vaccine-induced clones also reacted to common cold coronaviruses.

Points on this clone: Its antigen is currently unknown.

Following 10 days of culture, CD4+ T cells were isolated. The table came from immunoSEQ multiplex PCR; TCRdb's copy has only in-frame clones and leaves some out. The table shows roughly 40,000 clones, with approximately 67% occurring only once. The source was CD4+ T cells from PBMCs cultured without peptide, collected before COVID-19 vaccination. The receptor was isolated from a human donor who received a COVID-19 vaccine.

CDR3 sequence: CASSQGSRPEQYF. Here the CDR3 DNA reads TGTGCCAGCAGCCAAGGAAGTAGACCCGAGCAGTACTTC. The rearrangement links TRBV3-1 (or the pseudogene TRBV3-2) to TRBJ2-7; no clear D. V was pared by 1 base and J by 6 bases, with 10 bases between. The CDR3 has 13 residues. CDR1 LGHDT and CDR2 YNNKEL come from the germline V gene (reference sequence).